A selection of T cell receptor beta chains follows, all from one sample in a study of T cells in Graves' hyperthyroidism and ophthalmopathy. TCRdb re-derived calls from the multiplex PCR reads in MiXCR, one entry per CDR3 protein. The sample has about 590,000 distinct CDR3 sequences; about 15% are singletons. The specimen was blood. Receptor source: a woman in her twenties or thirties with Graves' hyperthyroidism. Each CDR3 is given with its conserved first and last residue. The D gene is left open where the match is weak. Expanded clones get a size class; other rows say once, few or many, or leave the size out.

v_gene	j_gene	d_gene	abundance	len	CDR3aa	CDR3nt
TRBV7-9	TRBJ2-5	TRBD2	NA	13	CASSLLAGETLYF	TGTGCCAGCAGCTTACTAGCGGGTGAGACCCTGTACTTC
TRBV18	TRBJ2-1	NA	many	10	CASAYNEQFF	TGTGCCAGCGCCTACAATGAGCAGTTCTTC
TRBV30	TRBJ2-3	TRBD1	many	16	CAWTRTGATSTDTQYF	TGTGCCTGGACTAGGACAGGGGCCACTAGCACAGATACGCAGTATTTT
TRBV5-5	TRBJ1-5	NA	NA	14	CASSTRGGNQPQHF	TGTGCCAGCAGCACCCGGGGGGGAAATCAGCCCCAGCATTTT
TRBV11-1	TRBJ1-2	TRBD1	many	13	CASSEGQNYGYTF	TGTGCCAGCAGCGAGGGACAGAACTATGGCTACACCTTC
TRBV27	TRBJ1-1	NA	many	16	CASSLWARSMNTEAFF	TGTGCCAGCAGTTTATGGGCGCGGAGCATGAACACTGAAGCTTTCTTT
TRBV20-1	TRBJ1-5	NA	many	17	CSASRGGVFGSNQPQHF	TGCAGTGCTAGTCGCGGGGGTGTGTTTGGTAGCAATCAGCCCCAGCATTTT
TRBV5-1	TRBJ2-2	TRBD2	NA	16	CAGSFTSAPNTGELFF	TGCGCCGGCAGCTTTACTAGCGCACCGAACACCGGGGAGCTGTTTTTT
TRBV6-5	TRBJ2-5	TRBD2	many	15	CASSYSPGLAGMEYF	TGTGCCAGCAGTTACTCCCCCGGACTAGCGGGAATGGAGTACTTC
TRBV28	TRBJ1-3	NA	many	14	CASRNTGTGNTIYF	TGTGCCAGCAGGAATACAGGGACTGGAAACACCATATATTTT
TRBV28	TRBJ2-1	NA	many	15	CASTKRGNAYNEQFF	TGTGCCAGCACAAAAAGGGGGAACGCCTACAATGAGCAGTTCTTC
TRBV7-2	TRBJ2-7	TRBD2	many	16	CASSLVVAGGRYEQYF	TGTGCCAGCAGCTTAGTCGTAGCGGGAGGGAGGTACGAGCAGTACTTC
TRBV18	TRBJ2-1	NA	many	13	CASSPPRGYEQFF	TGTGCCAGCTCACCACCGAGGGGTTATGAGCAGTTCTTC
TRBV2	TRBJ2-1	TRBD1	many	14	CASSGQGTHNEQFF	TGTGCCAGCAGCGGACAGGGGACTCACAATGAGCAGTTCTTC
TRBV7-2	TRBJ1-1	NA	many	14	CASSLSGWNTEAFF	TGTGCCAGCAGCTTATCGGGGTGGAACACTGAAGCTTTCTTT
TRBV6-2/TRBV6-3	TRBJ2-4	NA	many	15	CASSQTGTAKNIQYF	TGTGCCAGCAGTCAAACCGGGACAGCCAAAAACATTCAGTACTTC
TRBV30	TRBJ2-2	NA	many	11	CAWSPNGELFF	TGTGCCTGGAGCCCTAACGGGGAGCTGTTTTTT
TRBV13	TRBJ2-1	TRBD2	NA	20	CASSPGGLAGQQYQGNEQFF	TGTGCCAGCAGCCCGGGGGGACTAGCGGGACAACAATACCAAGGGAATGAGCAGTTCTTC
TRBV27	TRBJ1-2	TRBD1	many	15	CASSLYGTGNYGYTF	TGTGCCAGCAGTTTATACGGGACAGGGAATTATGGCTACACCTTC
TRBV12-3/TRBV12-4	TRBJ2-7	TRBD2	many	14	CASSWRLAFYEQYF	TGTGCCAGCAGTTGGAGACTAGCGTTCTACGAGCAGTACTTC
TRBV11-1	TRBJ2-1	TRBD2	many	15	CASSHSSGSYNEQFF	TGTGCCAGCAGCCACTCTAGCGGGAGCTACAATGAGCAGTTCTTC
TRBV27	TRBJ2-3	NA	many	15	CASSSRPFDTDTQYF	TGTGCCAGCAGTTCACGCCCTTTCGACACAGATACGCAGTATTTT
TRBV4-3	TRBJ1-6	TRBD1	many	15	CASSQAGTGASPLHF	TGCGCCAGCAGCCAAGCCGGGACAGGGGCCTCACCCCTCCACTTT
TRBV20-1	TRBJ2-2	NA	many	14	CSARDSSNTGELFF	TGCAGTGCTAGAGATAGCTCAAACACCGGGGAGCTGTTTTTT
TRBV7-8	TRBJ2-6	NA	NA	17	CASSPQTGGSGANVLTF	TGTGCCAGCAGCCCACAGACCGGTGGCTCTGGGGCCAACGTCCTGACTTTC
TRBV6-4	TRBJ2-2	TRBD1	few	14	CASRKQGAAGELFF	TGTGCCAGCAGGAAACAGGGGGCTGCCGGGGAGCTGTTTTTT
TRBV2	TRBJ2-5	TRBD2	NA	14	CASSLAGTGETQYF	TGTGCCAGCAGTCTAGCGGGAACCGGGGAGACCCAGTACTTC
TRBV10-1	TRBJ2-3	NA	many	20	CASSEGPSGSFLTRGDSQYF	TGCGCCAGCAGTGAGGGGCCTAGCGGCAGTTTCCTCACCAGGGGTGACTCGCAGTATTTT
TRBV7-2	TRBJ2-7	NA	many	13	CASSSETYYEQYF	TGTGCCAGCAGCTCCGAGACTTACTACGAGCAGTACTTC
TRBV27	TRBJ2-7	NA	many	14	CASSFTIGSYEQYF	TGTGCCAGCAGTTTCACGATCGGCTCCTACGAGCAGTACTTC
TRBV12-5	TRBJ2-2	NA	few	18	CASGLVLGRAPNTGELFF	TGTGCTAGTGGTTTGGTACTAGGTAGGGCCCCGAACACCGGGGAGCTGTTTTTT
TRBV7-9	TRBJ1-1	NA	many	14	CASSHGGANTEAFF	TGTGCCAGCAGCCACGGTGGGGCGAACACTGAAGCTTTCTTT
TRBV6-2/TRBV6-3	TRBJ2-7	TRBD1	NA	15	CASLPNRGPSYEQYF	TGTGCCAGCCTTCCAAACAGGGGGCCTAGCTACGAGCAGTACTTC
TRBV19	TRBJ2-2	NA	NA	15	CVSSTGQTNTGELFF	TGTGTCAGTAGTACCGGACAGACAAACACCGGGGAGCTGTTTTTT
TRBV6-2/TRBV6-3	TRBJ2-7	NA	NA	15	CASSYSETKGYEQYF	TGTGCCAGCAGTTACTCGGAGACAAAAGGCTACGAGCAGTACTTC
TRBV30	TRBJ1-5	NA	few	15	CAWSAQAGGNQPQHF	TGTGCCTGGAGCGCCCAGGCGGGCGGCAATCAGCCCCAGCATTTT
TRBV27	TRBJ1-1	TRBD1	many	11	CASSYRGSAFF	TGTGCCAGCAGTTACAGGGGTTCGGCTTTCTTT
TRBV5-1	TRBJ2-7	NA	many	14	CASSFAYDLGEQYF	TGCGCCAGCAGCTTCGCTTATGATCTAGGCGAGCAGTACTTC
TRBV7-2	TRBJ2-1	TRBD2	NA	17	CASSPDRTSGRINEQFF	TGTGCCAGCAGCCCCGATAGGACTAGCGGGAGGATCAATGAGCAGTTCTTC
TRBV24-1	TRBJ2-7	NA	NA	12	CATDRATYEQYF	TGTGCCACCGACCGGGCAACCTACGAGCAGTACTTC
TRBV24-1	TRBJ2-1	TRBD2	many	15	CATSDPGTSAYEQFF	TGTGCCACCAGTGATCCCGGGACTAGCGCCTATGAGCAGTTCTTC
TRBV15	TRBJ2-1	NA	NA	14	CATSSLTGRDEQFF	TGTGCCACCAGCAGCTTGACAGGTCGCGATGAGCAGTTCTTC
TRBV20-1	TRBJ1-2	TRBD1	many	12	CSGLTGVYGYTF	TGCAGTGGCCTCACAGGGGTCTATGGCTACACCTTC
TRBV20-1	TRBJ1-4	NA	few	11	CSAYQGGKLFF	TGCAGTGCTTACCAGGGCGGGAAACTGTTTTTT